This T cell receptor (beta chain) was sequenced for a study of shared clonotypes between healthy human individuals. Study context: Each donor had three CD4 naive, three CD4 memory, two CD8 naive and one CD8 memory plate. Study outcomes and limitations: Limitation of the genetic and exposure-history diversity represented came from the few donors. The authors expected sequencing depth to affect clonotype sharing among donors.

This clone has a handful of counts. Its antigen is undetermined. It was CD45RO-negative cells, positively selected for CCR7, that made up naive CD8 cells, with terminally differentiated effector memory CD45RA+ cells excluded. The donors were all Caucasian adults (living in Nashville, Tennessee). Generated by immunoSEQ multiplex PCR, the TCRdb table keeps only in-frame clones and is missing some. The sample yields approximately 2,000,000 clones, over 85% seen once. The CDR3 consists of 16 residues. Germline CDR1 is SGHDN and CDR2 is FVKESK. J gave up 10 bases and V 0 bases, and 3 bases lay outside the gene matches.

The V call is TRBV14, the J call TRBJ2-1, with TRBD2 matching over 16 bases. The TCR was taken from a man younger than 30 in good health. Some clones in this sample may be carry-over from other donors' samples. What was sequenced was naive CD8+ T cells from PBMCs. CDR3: CASSQDLGLAGGEQFF. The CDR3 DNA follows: TGTGCCAGCAGCCAAGATCTGGGACTAGCGGGAGGGGAGCAGTTCTTC.